The T cell receptor (beta chain) described here comes from a study of response to subunit inactivated influenza vaccine. Whole-study results and caveats: After each seasonal influenza vaccination, few new T cells are recruited, the authors suggested.

V lost 8 bases to trimming and J lost 5 bases; unmatched junction nucleotides: 12. The CDR3 loop spans 15 amino acids. Germline V gene data show CDR1 as MDHEN and CDR2 as SYDVKM. In this sample, this clonotype turned up a few times. Its specificity is not known. TCRdb re-called the RT-PCR reads through MiXCR, storing one row per CDR3 protein. The sample shows some 480,000 distinct CDR3 sequences, roughly 11% of them seen only once. V and J are TRBV28 and TRBJ2-5; TRBD1 matches at 9 bases. The receptor comes from a man aged 45-65 years who received an inactivated influenza vaccine. The starting material was PBMCs from blood, obtained roughly 48 days after vaccination. CDR3 in DNA: TGTGCCAGCCAATCTCCGGGACAGGGTGCGGAGACCCAGTACTTC. Translated, it gives CASQSPGQGAETQYF.